Presented here are 5 T cell receptor beta chains from one specimen sequenced in a study of control samples from healthy donors and cancer patients (dated by TCRdb to 2020 to 2021). The library was built by means of the immunoSEQ multiplex PCR assay. This immuneACCESS table, as held by TCRdb, lists in-frame sequences with V and J called but not all clones. Of the missing ones, under half trace to an unresolved V gene in checked studies; the others have no known cause. Within this sample are tens of thousands of clones, with 85% to 95% of them counted one time only. About 0.91% of the sample lies in the top ten. Sequencing was performed on PBMCs. The source is a man aged 30 to 45 with colorectal cancer.

The J gene is TRBJ2-2, the V gene TRBV19; D might be TRBD2 (7 bases). The ends were cut back, 4 bases at V and 3 bases at J, with 15 bases in the middle. Germline CDR1 is LNHDA and CDR2 is SQIVND (reference sequence). The CDR3 is 16 residues long. The CDR3 DNA follows: TGTGCCAGTAGTACGCTGGGGGGGCCGGACACCGGGGAGCTGTTTTTT. As protein: CASSTLGGPDTGELFF. Together with reference TRBV19 and TRBJ2-2, the CDR3 gives the full variable domain: DGGITQSPKYLFRKEGQNVTLSCEQNLNHDAMYWYRQDPGQGLRLIYYSQIVNDFQKGDIAEGYSVSREKKESFPLTVTSAQKNPTAFYLCASSTLGGPDTGELFFGEGSRLTVL.

The chain recombines TRBV28 with TRBJ2-7, with 7 bases fitting TRBD2. The ends lost 5 bases at V and 3 bases at J; junction bases unmatched: 7. The CDR3 covers 14 residues. In germline, CDR1 is MDHEN, CDR2 SYDVKM. Here the CDR3 DNA reads TGTGCCAGCAGTCATTCCGGGGGGAGCTACGAGCAGTACGTC. The encoded protein is CASSHSGGSYEQYV.

CDR3 coding DNA: TGCGCCAGCAGCCGCGACAGACTACCCACCGGGGAGCTGTTTTTT. It translates to CASSRDRLPTGELFF. The chain joins TRBV5-1 to TRBJ2-2; possibly TRBD1 or TRBD2 for D (5 bases each). This CDR3 region has 15 residues. The ends were cut back, 4 bases at V and 4 bases at J, with 14 bases in the middle. Germline CDR1 and CDR2: SGHRS and YFSETQ.

J is TRBJ1-2 and V is TRBV7-9; tentatively, D is TRBD1 (6 bases). This CDR3 comprises 14 residues. Deletions cut 3 bases from V and 2 bases from J, with 10 bases between. CDR1 and CDR2 (germline): SEHNR, FQNEAQ (reference sequence). The CDR3 coding sequence is TGTGCCAGCAGCTTTAACAGGGCGAACTATGGCTACACCTTC. Translating it yields CASSFNRANYGYTF.

The rearrangement uses TRBV6-5 and TRBJ2-1; D may be TRBD2 (5 bases). V lost 5 bases, J lost 8 bases, and 16 bases lay in between. The CDR3 extends over 14 amino acids. Germline CDR1 reads MNHEY; CDR2 reads SVGAGI. CDR3 amino acids: CASSQTRQRDEQFF. CDR3 bases: TGTGCCAGCAGTCAGACCCGTCAGAGGGATGAGCAGTTCTTC.